This T cell receptor beta chain was captured in a study of blood T cell repertoires in COVID-19. Study-wide background: The origin of the acute and convalescent COVID-19 samples was the United States, Italy and Spain. The cDNA or gDNA used as material had been derived from T cells, B-cell-depleted T cells, or PBMCs.

Original processing methods: Counts of nucleated cells, estimated from reference gene primer amplification, were obtained. Sequencing was performed with immunoSEQ multiplex PCR; in TCRdb, only in-frame clones are kept and a portion is missing. V, J and clone size are taken as reported in that table, and D and trimming were inferred from the DNA itself. Of about 210,000 clones detected, 80% appear once; the ten largest clones hold about 13%. Sequenced input: peripheral blood. The TCR sequence derives from a human donor in a cohort sampled during active COVID-19.

The CDR3 loop reads CASSFLETQYF. The CDR3 region has the DNA TGTGCCAGCAGTTTTCTAGAGACCCAGTACTTC. The chain combines TRBV12-3 or TRBV12-4 with TRBJ2-5; D ambiguous. Trimming removed 3 bases at V and 4 bases at J, with 3 bases between. CDR3 size: 11 residues.